The T cell receptor beta chain described here comes from a study of cytomegalovirus exposure and HLA in healthy donors. The germline gives CDR1 SGHAT, CDR2 FQNNGV. Trimming stripped 2 bases from V and 0 bases from J, with 7 bases between. This CDR3 is 14 amino acids long. Researchers ran the PCR with 60 Vbeta and 13 Jbeta primers. TCRdb's copy holds only in-frame clones and misses some; the assay was immunoSEQ multiplex PCR. The data contain some 110,000 clones, around 69% of them singletons. The rearrangement links TRBV11-2 to TRBJ2-5; the D gene is possibly TRBD2 (5 bases). The sequencing sample was made of PBMCs. The sequence derives from a man aged 45-65 years in good health and CMV-seropositive. The CDR3 bases are TGTGCCAGCAGCTTAACGAGGGACCAAGAGACCCAGTACTTC. Its protein is CASSLTRDQETQYF.